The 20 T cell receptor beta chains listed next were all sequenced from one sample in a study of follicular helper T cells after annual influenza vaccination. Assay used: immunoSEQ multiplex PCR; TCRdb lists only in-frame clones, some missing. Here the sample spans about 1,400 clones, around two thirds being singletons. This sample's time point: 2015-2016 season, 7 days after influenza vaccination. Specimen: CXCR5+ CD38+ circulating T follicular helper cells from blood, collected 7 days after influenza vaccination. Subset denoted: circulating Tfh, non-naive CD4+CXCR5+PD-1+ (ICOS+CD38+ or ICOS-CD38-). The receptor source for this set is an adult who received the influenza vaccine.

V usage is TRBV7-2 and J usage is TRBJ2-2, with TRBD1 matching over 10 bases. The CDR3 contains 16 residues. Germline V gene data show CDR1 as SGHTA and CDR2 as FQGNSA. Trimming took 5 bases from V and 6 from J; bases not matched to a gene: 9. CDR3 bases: TGTGCCAGCAGCCCATGGACAGGGGGGAATTCCGGGGAGCTGTTTTTT. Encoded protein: CASSPWTGGNSGELFF.

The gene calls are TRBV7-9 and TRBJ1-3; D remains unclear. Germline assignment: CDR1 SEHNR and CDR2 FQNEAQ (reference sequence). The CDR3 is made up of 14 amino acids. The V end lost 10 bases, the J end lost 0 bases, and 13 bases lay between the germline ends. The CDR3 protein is CAIPGVNSGNTIYF. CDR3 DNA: TGTGCCATCCCAGGCGTCAACTCTGGAAACACCATATATTTT.

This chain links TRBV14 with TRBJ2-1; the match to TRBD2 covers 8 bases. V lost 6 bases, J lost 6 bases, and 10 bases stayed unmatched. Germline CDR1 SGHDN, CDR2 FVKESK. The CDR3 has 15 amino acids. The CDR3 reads CASRPQAGVGNEQFF. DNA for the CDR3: TGTGCCAGCAGACCCCAAGCGGGAGTTGGCAATGAGCAGTTCTTC.

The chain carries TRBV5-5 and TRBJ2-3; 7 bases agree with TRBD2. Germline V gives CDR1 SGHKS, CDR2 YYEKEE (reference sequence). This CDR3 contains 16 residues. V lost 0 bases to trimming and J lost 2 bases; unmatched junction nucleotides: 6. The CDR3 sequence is CASSLGGLADTDTQYF. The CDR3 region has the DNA TGTGCCAGCAGCTTGGGTGGGCTAGCGGACACAGATACGCAGTATTTT.

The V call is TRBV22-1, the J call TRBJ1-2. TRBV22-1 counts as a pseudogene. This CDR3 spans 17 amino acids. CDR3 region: CPGSTHGKRRKTYGYTF. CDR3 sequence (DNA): TGTCCTGGGAGCACACATGGAAAGCGAAGAAAGACCTATGGCTACACCTTC.

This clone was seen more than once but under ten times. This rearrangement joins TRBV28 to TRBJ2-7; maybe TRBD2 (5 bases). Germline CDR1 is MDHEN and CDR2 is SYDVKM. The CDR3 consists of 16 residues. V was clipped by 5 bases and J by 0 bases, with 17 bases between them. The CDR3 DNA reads TGTGCCAGCAGTGCATTGAGCGGAGCCGTCTCCTACGAGCAGTACTTC. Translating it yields CASSALSGAVSYEQYF.

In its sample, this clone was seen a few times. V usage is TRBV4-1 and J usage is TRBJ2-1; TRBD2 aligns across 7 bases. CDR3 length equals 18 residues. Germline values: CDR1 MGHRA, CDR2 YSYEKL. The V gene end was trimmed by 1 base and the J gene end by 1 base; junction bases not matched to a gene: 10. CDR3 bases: TGCGCCAGCAGCCAAGGGTCGGGGTCTAGCGGATCCTACAATGAGCAGTTCTTC. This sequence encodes CASSQGSGSSGSYNEQFF.

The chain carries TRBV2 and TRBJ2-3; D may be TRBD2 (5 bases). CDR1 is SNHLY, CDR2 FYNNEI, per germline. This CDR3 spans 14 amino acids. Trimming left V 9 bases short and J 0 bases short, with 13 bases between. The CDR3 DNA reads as TGTGCCAGTCAAGGGAGCCTTAGCACAGATACGCAGTATTTT. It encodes CASQGSLSTDTQYF.

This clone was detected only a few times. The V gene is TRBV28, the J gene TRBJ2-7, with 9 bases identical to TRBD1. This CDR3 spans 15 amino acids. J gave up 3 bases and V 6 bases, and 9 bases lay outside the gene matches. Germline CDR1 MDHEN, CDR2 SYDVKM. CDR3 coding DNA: TGTGCCAGCAGAACCGGGACAGGGCTTCACTACGAGCAGTACTTC. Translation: CASRTGTGLHYEQYF.

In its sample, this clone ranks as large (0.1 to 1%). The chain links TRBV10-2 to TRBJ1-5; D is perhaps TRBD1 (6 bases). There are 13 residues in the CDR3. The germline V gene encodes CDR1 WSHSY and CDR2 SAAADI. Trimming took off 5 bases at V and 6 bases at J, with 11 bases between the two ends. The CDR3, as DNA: TGCGCCAGCAGTCCAGGGGAAGGTCAGCCCCAGCATTTT. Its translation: CASSPGEGQPQHF.

The CDR3 DNA reads as TGTGCCAGCGCGGGCGGGATAGCCTACGAGCAGTACTTC. It specifies CASAGGIAYEQYF. This chain links TRBV2 with TRBJ2-7, with a tentative D call TRBD2 (6 bases). Germline CDR1 SNHLY, CDR2 FYNNEI. The germline V and J ends were trimmed by 8 bases and 2 bases, with 13 bases remaining between them. The CDR3 is made up of 13 amino acids.

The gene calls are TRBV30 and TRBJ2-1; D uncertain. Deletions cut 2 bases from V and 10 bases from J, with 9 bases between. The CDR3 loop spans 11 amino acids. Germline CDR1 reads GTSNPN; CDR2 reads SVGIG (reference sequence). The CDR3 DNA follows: TGTGCCTGGAGTAGAGGATTCGAGCAGTTCTTC. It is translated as CAWSRGFEQFF.

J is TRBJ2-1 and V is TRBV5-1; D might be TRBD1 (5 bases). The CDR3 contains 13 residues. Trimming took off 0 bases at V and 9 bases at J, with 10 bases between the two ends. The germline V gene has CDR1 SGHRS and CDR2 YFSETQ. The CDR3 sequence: CASSLEGSGEQFF. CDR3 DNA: TGCGCCAGCAGCTTGGAGGGGTCCGGTGAGCAGTTCTTC.

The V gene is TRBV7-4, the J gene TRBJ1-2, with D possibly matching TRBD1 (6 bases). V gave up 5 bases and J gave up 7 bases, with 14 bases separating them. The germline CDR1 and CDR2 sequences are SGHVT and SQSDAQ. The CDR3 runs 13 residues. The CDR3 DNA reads TGTGCCAGCAGCCTTGGACAGTTTGGTGGCTACACCTTC. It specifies CASSLGQFGGYTF.

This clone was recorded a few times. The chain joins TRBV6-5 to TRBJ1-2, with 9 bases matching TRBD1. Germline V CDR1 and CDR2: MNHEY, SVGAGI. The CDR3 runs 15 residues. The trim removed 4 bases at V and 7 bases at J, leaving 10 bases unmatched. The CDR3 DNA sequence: TGTGCCAGCAGTTCGGCCGGGACAGGGCGAGGTGGCTACACCTTC. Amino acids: CASSSAGTGRGGYTF.

In nucleotides, the CDR3 is TGTGCCAGCAGCCCAAGGGGGGGAGGGCGTGAGACCCAGTACTTC. Translation gives CASSPRGGGRETQYF. This chain joins TRBV7-3 and TRBJ2-5, with D perhaps TRBD2 (7 bases). The CDR3 sequence is 15 residues long. Per germline, CDR1 SGHTA and CDR2 FQGTGA. V gave up 5 bases and J gave up 5 bases, with 18 bases separating them.

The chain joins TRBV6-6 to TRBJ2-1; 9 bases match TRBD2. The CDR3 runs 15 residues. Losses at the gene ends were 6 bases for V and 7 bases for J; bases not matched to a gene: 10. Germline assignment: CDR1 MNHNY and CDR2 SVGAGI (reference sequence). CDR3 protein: CASRISGSGVNEQFF. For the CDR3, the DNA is TGTGCCAGCAGAATTAGCGGGAGTGGGGTTAATGAGCAGTTCTTC.

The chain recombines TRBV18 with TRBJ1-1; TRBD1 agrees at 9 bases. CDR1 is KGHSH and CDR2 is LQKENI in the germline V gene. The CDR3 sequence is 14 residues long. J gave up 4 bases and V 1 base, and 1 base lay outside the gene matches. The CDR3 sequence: CASSPLQGATEAFF. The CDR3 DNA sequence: TGTGCCAGCTCACCACTACAGGGGGCCACTGAAGCTTTCTTT.

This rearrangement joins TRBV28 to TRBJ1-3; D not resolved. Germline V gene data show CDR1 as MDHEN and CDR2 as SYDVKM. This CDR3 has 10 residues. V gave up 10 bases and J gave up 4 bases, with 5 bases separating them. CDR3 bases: TGTGCCACCACAGGAAACACCATATATTTT. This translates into CATTGNTIYF.

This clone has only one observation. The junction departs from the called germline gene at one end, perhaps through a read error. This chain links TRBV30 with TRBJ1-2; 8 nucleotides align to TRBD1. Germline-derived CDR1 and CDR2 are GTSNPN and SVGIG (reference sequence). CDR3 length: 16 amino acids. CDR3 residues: CAWRLGQGRPLSVVAF. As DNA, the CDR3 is TGTGCCTGGAGGTTAGGACAGGGCCGGCCCTTGTCGGTTGTAGCCTTC.